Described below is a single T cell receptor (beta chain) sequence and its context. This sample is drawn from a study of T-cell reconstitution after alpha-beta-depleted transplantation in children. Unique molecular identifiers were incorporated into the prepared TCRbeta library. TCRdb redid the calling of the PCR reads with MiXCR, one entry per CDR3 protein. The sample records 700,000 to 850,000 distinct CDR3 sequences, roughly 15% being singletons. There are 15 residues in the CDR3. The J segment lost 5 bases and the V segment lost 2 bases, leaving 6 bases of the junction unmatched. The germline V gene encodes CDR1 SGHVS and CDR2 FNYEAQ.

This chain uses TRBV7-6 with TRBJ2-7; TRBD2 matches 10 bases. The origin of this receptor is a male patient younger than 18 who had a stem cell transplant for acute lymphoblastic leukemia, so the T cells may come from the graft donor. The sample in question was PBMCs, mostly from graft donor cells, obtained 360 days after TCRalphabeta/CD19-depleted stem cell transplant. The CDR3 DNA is TGTGCCAGCAGCTTATCCCCCGGGACTAGCGACGAGCAGTACTTC. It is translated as CASSLSPGTSDEQYF.